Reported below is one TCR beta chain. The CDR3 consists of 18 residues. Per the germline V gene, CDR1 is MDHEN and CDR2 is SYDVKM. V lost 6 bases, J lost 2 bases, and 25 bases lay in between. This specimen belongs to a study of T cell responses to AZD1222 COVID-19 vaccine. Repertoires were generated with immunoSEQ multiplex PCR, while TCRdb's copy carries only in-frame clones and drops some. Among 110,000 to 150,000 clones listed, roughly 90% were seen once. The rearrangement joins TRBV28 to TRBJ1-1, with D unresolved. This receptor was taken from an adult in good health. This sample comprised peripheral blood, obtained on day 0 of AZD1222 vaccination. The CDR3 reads CASSRPGGRFSVNTEAFF. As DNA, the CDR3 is TGTGCCAGCAGCCGACCTGGAGGCAGATTCTCGGTCAACACTGAAGCTTTCTTT.